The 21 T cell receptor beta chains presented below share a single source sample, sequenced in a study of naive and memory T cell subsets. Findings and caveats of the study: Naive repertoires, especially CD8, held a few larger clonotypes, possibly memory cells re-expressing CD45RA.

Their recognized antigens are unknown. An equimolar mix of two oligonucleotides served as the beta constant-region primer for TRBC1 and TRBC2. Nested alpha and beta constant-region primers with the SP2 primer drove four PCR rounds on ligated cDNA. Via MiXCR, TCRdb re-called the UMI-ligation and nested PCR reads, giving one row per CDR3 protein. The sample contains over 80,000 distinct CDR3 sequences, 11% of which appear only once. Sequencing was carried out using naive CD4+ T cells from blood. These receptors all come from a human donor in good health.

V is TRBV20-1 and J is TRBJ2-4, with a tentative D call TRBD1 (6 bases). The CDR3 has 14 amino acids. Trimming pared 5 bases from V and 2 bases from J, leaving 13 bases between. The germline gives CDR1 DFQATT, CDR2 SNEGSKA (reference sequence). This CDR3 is CSAVSGVPKNIQYF. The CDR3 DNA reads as TGCAGTGCTGTCTCAGGGGTCCCCAAAAACATTCAGTACTTC.

The CDR3: CASSIGGTSGYNEQFF. For the CDR3, the DNA is TGTGCCAGTAGTATAGGGGGGACTAGCGGATACAATGAGCAGTTCTTC. J is TRBJ2-1 and V is TRBV19, with TRBD2 matching over 11 bases. The CDR3 covers 16 residues. The germline V gene has CDR1 LNHDA and CDR2 SQIVND (reference sequence). Trimming took 1 base from V and 4 from J; bases not matched to a gene: 3.

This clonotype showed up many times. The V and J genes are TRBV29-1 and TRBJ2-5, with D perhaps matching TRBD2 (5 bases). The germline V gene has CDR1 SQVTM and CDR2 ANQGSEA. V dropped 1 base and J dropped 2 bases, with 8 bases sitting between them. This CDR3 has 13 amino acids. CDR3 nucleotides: TGCAGCGTTGAAGGAGGGCAGCAAGAGACCCAGTACTTC. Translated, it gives CSVEGGQQETQYF.

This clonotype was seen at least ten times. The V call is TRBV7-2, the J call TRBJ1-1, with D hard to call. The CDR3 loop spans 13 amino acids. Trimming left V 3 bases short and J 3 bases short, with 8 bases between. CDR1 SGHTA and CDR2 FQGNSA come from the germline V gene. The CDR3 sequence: CASSFDMYTEAFF. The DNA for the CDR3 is TGTGCCAGCAGCTTTGACATGTACACTGAAGCTTTCTTT.

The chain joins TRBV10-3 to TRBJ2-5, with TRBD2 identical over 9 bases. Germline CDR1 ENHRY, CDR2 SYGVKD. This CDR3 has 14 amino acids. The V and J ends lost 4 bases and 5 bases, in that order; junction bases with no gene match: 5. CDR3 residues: CAISGTSGSETQYF. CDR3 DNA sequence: TGTGCCATCAGTGGTACTAGCGGGTCGGAGACCCAGTACTTC.

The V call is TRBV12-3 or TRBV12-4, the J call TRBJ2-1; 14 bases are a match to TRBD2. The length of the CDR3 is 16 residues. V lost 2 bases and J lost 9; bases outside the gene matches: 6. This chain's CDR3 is CASSLKTSGGAGEQFF. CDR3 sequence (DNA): TGTGCCAGCAGTTTAAAGACTAGCGGGGGGGCTGGTGAGCAGTTCTTC.

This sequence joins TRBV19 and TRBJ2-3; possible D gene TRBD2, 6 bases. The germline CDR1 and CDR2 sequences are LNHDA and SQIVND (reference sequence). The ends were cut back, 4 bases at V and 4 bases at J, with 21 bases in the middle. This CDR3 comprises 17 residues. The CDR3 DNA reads TGTGCCAGTAGTAAGCCGCAAGGACTAAGTTCCTCAGATACGCAGTATTTT. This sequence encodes CASSKPQGLSSSDTQYF.

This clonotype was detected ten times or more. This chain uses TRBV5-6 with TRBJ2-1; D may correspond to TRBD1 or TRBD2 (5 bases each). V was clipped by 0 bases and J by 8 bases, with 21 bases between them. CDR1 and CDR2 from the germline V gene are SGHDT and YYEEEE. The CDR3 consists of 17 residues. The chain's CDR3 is CASSLAGWDLWVDEQFF. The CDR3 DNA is TGTGCCAGCAGCTTGGCAGGATGGGACCTATGGGTCGATGAGCAGTTCTTC.

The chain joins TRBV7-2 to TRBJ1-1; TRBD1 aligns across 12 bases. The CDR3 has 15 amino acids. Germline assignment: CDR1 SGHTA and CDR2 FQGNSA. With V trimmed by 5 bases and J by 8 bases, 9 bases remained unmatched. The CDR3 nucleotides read TGTGCCAGCAGCGTTACCGGGACAGGGGGCGGGGAAGCTTTCTTT. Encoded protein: CASSVTGTGGGEAFF.

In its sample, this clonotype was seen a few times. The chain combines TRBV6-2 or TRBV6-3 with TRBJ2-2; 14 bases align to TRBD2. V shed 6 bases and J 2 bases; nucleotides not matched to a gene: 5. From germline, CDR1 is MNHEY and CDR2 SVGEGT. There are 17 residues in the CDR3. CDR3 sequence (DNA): TGTGCCAGCAGCCCCGGACTAGCGGGGGGAAACACCGGGGAGCTGTTTTTT. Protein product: CASSPGLAGGNTGELFF.

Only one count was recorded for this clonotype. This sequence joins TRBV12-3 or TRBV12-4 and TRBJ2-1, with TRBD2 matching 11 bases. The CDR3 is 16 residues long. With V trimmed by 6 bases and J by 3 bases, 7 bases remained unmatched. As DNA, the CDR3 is TGTGCCAGCAGGGGAGGGACTAGCGGTTACTACAATGAGCAGTTCTTC. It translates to CASRGGTSGYYNEQFF.

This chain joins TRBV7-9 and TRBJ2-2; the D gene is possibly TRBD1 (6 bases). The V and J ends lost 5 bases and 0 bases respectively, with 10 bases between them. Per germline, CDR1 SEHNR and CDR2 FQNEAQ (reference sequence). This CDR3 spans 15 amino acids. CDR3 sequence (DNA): TGTGCCAGCAGCCCCAGGACAGCGAACACCGGGGAGCTGTTTTTT. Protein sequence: CASSPRTANTGELFF.

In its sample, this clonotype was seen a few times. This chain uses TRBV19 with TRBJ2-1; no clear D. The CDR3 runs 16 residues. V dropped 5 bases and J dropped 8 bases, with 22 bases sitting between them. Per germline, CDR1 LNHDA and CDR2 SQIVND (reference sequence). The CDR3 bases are TGTGCCAGTAGTCCATCGAAGATTCGTAGTACGGATGAGCAGTTCTTC. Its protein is CASSPSKIRSTDEQFF.

The CDR3 DNA sequence: TGTGCCAGCAGCTTGAGGGTCGAGGGAGGAGGCTCCTACGAGCAGTACTTC. Amino acids: CASSLRVEGGGSYEQYF. The chain carries TRBV7-2 and TRBJ2-7, with a weak D call TRBD2 (6 bases). The ends were cut back, 3 bases at V and 0 bases at J, with 18 bases in the middle. The germline gives CDR1 SGHTA, CDR2 FQGNSA. CDR3 length: 17 residues.

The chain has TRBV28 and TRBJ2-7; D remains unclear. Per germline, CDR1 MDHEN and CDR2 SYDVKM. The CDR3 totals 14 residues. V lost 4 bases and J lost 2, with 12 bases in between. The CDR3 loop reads CASSSSAPTYEQYF. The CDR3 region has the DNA TGTGCCAGCAGTTCATCAGCCCCCACCTACGAGCAGTACTTC.

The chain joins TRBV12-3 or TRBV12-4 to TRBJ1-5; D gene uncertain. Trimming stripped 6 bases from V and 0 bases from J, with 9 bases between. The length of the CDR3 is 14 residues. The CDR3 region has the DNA TGTGCCAGCAGCGGTGGTTATAGCAATCAGCCCCAGCATTTT. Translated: CASSGGYSNQPQHF.

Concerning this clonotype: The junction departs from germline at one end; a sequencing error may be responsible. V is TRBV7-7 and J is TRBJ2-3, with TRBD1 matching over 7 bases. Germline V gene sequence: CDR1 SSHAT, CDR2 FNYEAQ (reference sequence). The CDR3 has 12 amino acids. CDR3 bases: TGTGCTAGCAGCTCGACAGGGGATACGCAGTATTTT. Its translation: CASSSTGDTQYF. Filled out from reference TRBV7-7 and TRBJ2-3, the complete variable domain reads GAGVSQSPRYKVTKRGQDVTLRCDPISSHATLYWYQQALGQGPEFLTYFNYEAQPDKSGLPSDRFSAERPEGSISTLTIQRTEQRDSAMYRCASSSTGDTQYFGPGTRLTVL.

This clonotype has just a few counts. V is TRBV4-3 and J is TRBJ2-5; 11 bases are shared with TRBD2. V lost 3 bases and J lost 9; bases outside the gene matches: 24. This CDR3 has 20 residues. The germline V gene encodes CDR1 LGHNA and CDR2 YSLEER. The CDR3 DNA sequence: TGCGCCAGCAGCCATAAAATCCCCTCCGGGACTAGCGGCCAGCAAGGGTCCCAGTACTTC. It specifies CASSHKIPSGTSGQQGSQYF.

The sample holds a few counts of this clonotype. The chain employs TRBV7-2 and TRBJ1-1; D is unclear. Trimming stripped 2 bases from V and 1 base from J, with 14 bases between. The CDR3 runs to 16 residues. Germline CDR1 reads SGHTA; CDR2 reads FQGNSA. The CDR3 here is CASSLRTAGSNTEAFF. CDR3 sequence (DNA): TGTGCCAGCAGCTTACGAACGGCCGGGTCGAACACTGAAGCTTTCTTT.

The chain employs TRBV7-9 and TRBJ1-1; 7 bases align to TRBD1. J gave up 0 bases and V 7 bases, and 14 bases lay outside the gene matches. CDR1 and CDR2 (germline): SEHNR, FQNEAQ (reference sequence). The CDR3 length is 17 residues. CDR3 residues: CASTKDREFLLNTEAFF. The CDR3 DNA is TGTGCCAGCACTAAAGACAGGGAATTTCTGTTGAACACTGAAGCTTTCTTT.

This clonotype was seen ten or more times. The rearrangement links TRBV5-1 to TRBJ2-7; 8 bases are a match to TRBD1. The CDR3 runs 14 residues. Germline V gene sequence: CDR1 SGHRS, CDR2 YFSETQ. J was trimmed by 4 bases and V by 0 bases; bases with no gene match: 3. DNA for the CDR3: TGCGCCAGCAGCTTGGACAGGGGGAGGTACGAGCAGTACTTC. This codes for CASSLDRGRYEQYF.